The rows below give T cell receptor beta chains drawn from one sample of a study of control samples from healthy donors and cancer patients. Clones were sequenced by immunoSEQ multiplex PCR, and TCRdb holds only the in-frame ones, with some missing. The sample lists 100,000 to 150,000 clones; around 93% were seen once. The sample comprised PBMCs. These TCRs come from a man between 45 and 60 years old with head and neck cancer. CDR3s leave out the opening cysteine and the closing phenylalanine or tryptophan. Each record gives: V gene, J gene, CDR3 protein.

TRBV6-1	TRBJ2-2	ASSDRANTGELF
TRBV10-2	TRBJ1-1	ASSLRNSGISTEAF
TRBV13	TRBJ2-7	ASSPRGAGDLEQY
TRBV4-3	TRBJ1-4	ASSQDLMRDNEKLF
TRBV29-1	TRBJ1-2	SVPRTYGYT
TRBV5-4	TRBJ1-1	ASSWGDRGSNTEAF
TRBV27	TRBJ1-6	ASSLLEKNNSPLH
TRBV19	TRBJ1-6	ASTVGGTYNSPLH
TRBV9	TRBJ2-7	ASGIMVGLSYEQY
TRBV5-1	TRBJ2-5	ASSPGGGETQY
TRBV15	TRBJ2-3	ATSRTGTADTQY
TRBV28	TRBJ2-3	ASEISFGTGEDTQY
TRBV23-1	TRBJ2-6	ASSQSRLSGANVLT
TRBV30	TRBJ2-1	ASITGGGREEQF
TRBV6-5	TRBJ2-5	ASRRGGPWTAQY
TRBV2	TRBJ2-7	ASSVQGRVREQY
TRBV15	TRBJ1-4	ATSELAGQNEKLF
TRBV7-3	TRBJ2-1	ASSLTDRGYNEQF
TRBV11-2	TRBJ1-1	ASSRIRASMNTEAF
TRBV12-3/TRBV12-4	TRBJ2-2	AGGAANTGELF
TRBV20-1	TRBJ1-5	SASGDPRQPQH
TRBV2	TRBJ1-6	ASIPDRGHRSPLH
TRBV19	TRBJ1-5	ASSPGWGYRGNQPQH
TRBV5-1	TRBJ1-3	ASSSHFSSGNTIY
TRBV21-1	TRBJ1-1	ASGGFGYTEAF
TRBV12-5	TRBJ2-5	ASGPRGEETQY
TRBV21-1	TRBJ2-7	ASSKEGYIWNEQY
TRBV18	TRBJ1-4	ASSLRIATNEKLF
TRBV5-6	TRBJ2-3	AGSLGSTDTQY
TRBV9	TRBJ2-1	ASSVGSATSGMSSYNEQF
TRBV30	TRBJ1-1	AWSRQLNTEAF
TRBV20-1	TRBJ2-3	SASGQGMGTDTQY
TRBV2	TRBJ2-7	ASTSHEQY
TRBV7-9	TRBJ2-1	ASSSPLRDRDNEQF
TRBV30	TRBJ2-2	AWSVAGELF
TRBV6-2/TRBV6-3	TRBJ2-7	ASSYPPREQY
TRBV4-1	TRBJ1-4	ASSSPGTGNEKLF
TRBV5-6	TRBJ2-2	ASSWEPGTGIAGELF
TRBV12-3/TRBV12-4	TRBJ2-1	ASSFGLDEQF